The 9 T cell receptor beta chains listed next were all sequenced from one sample in a study of T cells in Graves' hyperthyroidism and ophthalmopathy. Amplification yielded TCR beta CDR3 regions, with RNA transcripts as the source. The HTBI primer set served for first-round RT-PCR of the TCR CDR3. TCRdb recomputed calls from the multiplex PCR reads with MiXCR, one row per CDR3 protein. Of around 430,000 distinct CDR3 sequences listed, more than 13% are singletons. Input material: blood. These receptors all come from a woman in her 30s with Graves' hyperthyroidism.

Comments on this clonotype: This may stem from a read error, because a much larger clone lies one nucleotide away. This sequence joins TRBV12-3 or TRBV12-4 and TRBJ2-1; D gene uncertain. This CDR3 is built from 12 residues. V was shortened by 2 bases and J by 12 bases, with 11 bases between the two germline ends. The DNA for the CDR3 is TGTGCCAGCAGTTTATGGGCGGCTGGGCAGTTCTTC. Protein: CASSLWAAGQFF.

This clonotype occurred a few times. The gene calls are TRBV6-5 and TRBJ1-5; maybe TRBD1 (5 bases). From germline, CDR1 is MNHEY and CDR2 SVGAGI. The CDR3 length is 15 residues. V was shortened by 0 bases and J by 0 bases, with 6 bases between the two germline ends. DNA of the CDR3: TGTGCCAGCAGTTACTCACAGGTTAGCAATCAGCCCCAGCATTTT. This sequence encodes CASSYSQVSNQPQHF.

This clonotype was detected ten times or more. The rearrangement uses TRBV30 and TRBJ1-1, with D unclear. Trimming took off 2 bases at V and 9 bases at J, with 7 bases between the two ends. The CDR3 loop spans 10 amino acids. Germline-derived CDR1 and CDR2 are GTSNPN and SVGIG (reference sequence). CDR3 loop: CAWSLGKAFF. The CDR3 DNA sequence: TGTGCCTGGAGTTTGGGTAAAGCTTTCTTT.

The rearrangement uses TRBV25-1 and TRBJ1-1; possibly TRBD1 for D (5 bases). Germline V gives CDR1 MGHDK, CDR2 SYGVNS. Trimming left V 3 bases short and J 4 bases short, with 12 bases between. There are 14 residues in the CDR3. The CDR3 nucleotides read TGTGCCAGCAGTGATGGGGGTTGGGGCACTGAAGCTTTCTTT. It encodes CASSDGGWGTEAFF. The variable domain in full, with the rest retrieved from reference TRBV25-1 and TRBJ1-1, is EADIYQTPRYLVIGTGKKITLECSQTMGHDKMYWYQQDPGMELHLIHYSYGVNSTEKGDLSSESTVSRIRTEHFPLTLESARPSHTSQYLCASSDGGWGTEAFFGQGTRLTVV.

The rearrangement uses TRBV20-1 and TRBJ1-2; D gene uncertain. Trimming removed 4 bases at V and 4 bases at J, with 16 bases between. Germline V gene lookup returns CDR1 DFQATT and CDR2 SNEGSKA (reference sequence). There are 14 residues in the CDR3. The CDR3 DNA reads as TGCAGTGCTAACGGACCCGGACTGGGCTATGGCTACACCTTC. This sequence encodes CSANGPGLGYGYTF.

The sample holds many counts of this clonotype. The V and J genes are TRBV28 and TRBJ2-7; unclear D gene. V was cut by 5 bases and J by 0 bases, with 17 bases left in between. CDR1 is MDHEN and CDR2 is SYDVKM in the germline V gene. The CDR3 has 16 amino acids. The CDR3 loop reads CASSNFGQVFSYEQYF. The CDR3 DNA follows: TGTGCCAGCAGTAACTTCGGCCAGGTCTTCTCCTACGAGCAGTACTTC.

This clonotype was seen repeatedly, ten times or more. The rearrangement links TRBV7-9 to TRBJ2-1; TRBD2 matches at 13 bases. The germline CDR1 and CDR2 sequences are SEHNR and FQNEAQ (reference sequence). V gave up 5 bases and J gave up 1 base; unmatched junction bases: 8. This CDR3 contains 18 residues. Written as DNA, the CDR3 is TGTGCCAGCAGCGCGGAGGGACTAGCGGGACCATCCTACAATGAGCAGTTCTTC. Protein sequence: CASSAEGLAGPSYNEQFF.

The chain couples TRBV9 to TRBJ2-1, with D possibly called TRBD1 or TRBD2 (5 bases each). The CDR3 covers 15 residues. Trimming removed 0 bases at V and 3 bases at J, with 10 bases between. The germline V gene encodes CDR1 SGDLS and CDR2 YYNGEE. The CDR3 DNA reads as TGTGCCAGCAGCGTAGCTGGGGACCGCTACAATGAGCAGTTCTTC. Translated: CASSVAGDRYNEQFF.

This clonotype was observed a handful of times. The chain has TRBV20-1 and TRBJ1-5; no clear D. The CDR3 is made up of 15 amino acids. The germline V gene has CDR1 DFQATT and CDR2 SNEGSKA (reference sequence). The germline V and J ends were trimmed by 7 bases and 0 bases, with 16 bases remaining between them. CDR3 in DNA: TGCAGTGGGATCAACCCCGTAGATAGCAATCAGCCCCAGCATTTT. It is translated as CSGINPVDSNQPQHF.